A single sample is the source of the 9 T cell receptor beta chains below, sequenced in a study of cytomegalovirus exposure and HLA in healthy donors. Using immunoSEQ multiplex PCR, the repertoire was profiled, and TCRdb retains in-frame clones only, with some absent. The table shows 150,000 to 200,000 clones, with approximately 81% occurring only once. Sequenced sample: PBMCs. These TCRs come from a man aged 30 to 45 in good health and CMV-seropositive.

The V call is TRBV27, the J call TRBJ1-2; 10 bases align to TRBD1. Germline CDR1 and CDR2: MNHEY and SMNVEV (reference sequence). CDR3 length equals 15 residues. The V gene end was trimmed by 5 bases and the J gene end by 0 bases; junction bases not matched to a gene: 3. CDR3 region: CASSPGTGANYGYTF. For the CDR3, the DNA is TGTGCCAGCAGTCCGGGGACAGGGGCTAACTATGGCTACACCTTC.

V and J are TRBV4-3 and TRBJ1-1; the match to TRBD1 covers 7 bases. Germline trimming cut 4 bases from V and 1 base from J; bases unmatched to any gene: 3. This CDR3 is built from 14 residues. Germline-derived CDR1 and CDR2 are LGHNA and YSLEER. The DNA of the CDR3 is TGCGCCAGCAGCCCTGACAGGGCGAACACTGAAGCTTTCTTT. The encoded protein is CASSPDRANTEAFF.

The rearrangement links TRBV28 to TRBJ1-3; a possible D gene is TRBD1 (5 bases). Germline V gene lookup returns CDR1 MDHEN and CDR2 SYDVKM. The CDR3 spans 15 residues. V was shortened by 6 bases and J by 0 bases, with 12 bases between the two germline ends. The chain's CDR3 is CASRPPGVSGNTIYF. The CDR3 nucleotides read TGTGCCAGCAGACCTCCGGGGGTCTCTGGAAACACCATATATTTT.

A single count supports this clone. The chain joins TRBV25-1 to TRBJ2-5; D is unclear. Germline CDR1 reads MGHDK; CDR2 reads SYGVNS. Trimming pared 3 bases from V and 5 bases from J, leaving 10 bases between. CDR3 length equals 13 residues. CDR3 residues: CASSEATRETQYF. DNA for the CDR3: TGTGCCAGCAGTGAGGCGACTCGGGAGACCCAGTACTTC.

The chain links TRBV7-9 to TRBJ2-1; 7 bases match TRBD1. With 6 bases clipped from V and 2 bases from J, the junction kept 7 bases outside the gene matches. Germline V gene lookup returns CDR1 SEHNR and CDR2 FQNEAQ (reference sequence). The CDR3 has 15 residues. The CDR3 here is CASRRTGSAYNEQFF. The CDR3 nucleotides read TGTGCCAGCAGAAGGACAGGTTCGGCCTACAATGAGCAGTTCTTC.

The chain recombines TRBV6-6 with TRBJ2-7, with TRBD1 as a possible D gene (6 bases). CDR1 and CDR2 (germline): MNHNY, SVGAGI (reference sequence). This CDR3 has 14 residues. With 4 bases removed from V and 7 bases from J, the gap between germline ends came to 17 bases. For the CDR3, the DNA is TGTGCCAGCAGTTCCAGGGGCGGAACGGGGGAGCAGTACTTC. Its translation: CASSSRGGTGEQYF.

V is TRBV6-1 and J is TRBJ2-1, with 10 positions matching TRBD2. V lost 1 base and J lost 7; bases outside the gene matches: 7. The CDR3 has 16 residues. CDR1 MNHNS and CDR2 SASEGT come from the germline V gene. CDR3 bases: TGTGCCAGCAGTGAAGATCCACTAGCGGGATGGAATGAGCAGTTCTTC. This encodes CASSEDPLAGWNEQFF.

This chain links TRBV6-1 with TRBJ1-4; 8 positions match TRBD1. J was trimmed by 7 bases and V by 6 bases; bases with no gene match: 7. Germline V gene data show CDR1 as MNHNS and CDR2 as SASEGT. This CDR3 is built from 14 residues. CDR3 DNA: TGTGCCAGCAGGACCGGGACAGGAGGTGAAAAACTGTTTTTT. Amino acid sequence: CASRTGTGGEKLFF.

The genes are TRBV18 and TRBJ2-5; TRBD1 is a possible D gene (7 bases). Per the germline V gene, CDR1 is KGHSH and CDR2 is LQKENI. This CDR3 has 16 residues. Between the trimmed V and J ends, which lost 6 bases and 6 bases, there was a span of 23 bases. The CDR3 DNA is TGTGCCAGCTCGCCCGGACAGGTGGGGAGGACGCAGACCCAGTACTTC. Translated, it gives CASSPGQVGRTQTQYF.